A selection of T cell receptor beta chains follows, all from one sample in a study of blood T cell repertoires in COVID-19. Sequenced by immunoSEQ multiplex PCR; TCRdb stores in-frame clones only, minus some. The sample comprises approximately 350,000 clones, 80% to 85% of which are singletons, and 5% to 5.5% rests with the top ten. The specimen was PBMCs or T cells enriched from blood (not recorded which). These receptors all come from a woman in her forties or fifties who had recovered from COVID-19. Each CDR3 is given with its conserved first and last residue. Fields, in order: CDR3 DNA, CDR3 protein, V gene, clone size, D gene, J gene. D genes are given only for firm matches. Clone size, where shown, is once, few, many, or a class for clones that have expanded.

CDR3nt: TGTGCCAGCAGCCCTAGCCTAGGGTGGATGACAGGAACGAATGAAAAACTGTTTTTT; CDR3aa: CASSPSLGWMTGTNEKLFF; v_gene: TRBV11-2; abundance: -; d_gene: -; j_gene: TRBJ1-4
CDR3nt: TGCGCCAGCAGCCAAGATCAAGGGGGGACAGGGAGTTCACCCCTCCACTTT; CDR3aa: CASSQDQGGTGSSPLHF; v_gene: TRBV4-1; abundance: many; d_gene: TRBD1; j_gene: TRBJ1-6
CDR3nt: TGTGCCAGCGGGGTAGCGCGGACAGATACGCAGTATTTT; CDR3aa: CASGVARTDTQYF; v_gene: TRBV7-9; abundance: -; d_gene: -; j_gene: TRBJ2-3
CDR3nt: TGTGCCAGCAGCTTGACAGAAAACACTGAAGCTTTCTTT; CDR3aa: CASSLTENTEAFF; v_gene: TRBV2; abundance: -; d_gene: -; j_gene: TRBJ1-1
CDR3nt: TGTGCCAGCAGCCAAGTCAGGGTCTATGGCTACACCTTC; CDR3aa: CASSQVRVYGYTF; v_gene: TRBV12-3/TRBV12-4; abundance: -; d_gene: -; j_gene: TRBJ1-2
CDR3nt: TGTGCCAGCAGTCTGTCCCTAGCGGTCTCCTACGAGCAGTACTTC; CDR3aa: CASSLSLAVSYEQYF; v_gene: TRBV6-5; abundance: -; d_gene: TRBD2; j_gene: TRBJ2-7
CDR3nt: TGTGCCAGCACCCAGGGGGCGTTCTTGGGGGATGGCTACACCTTC; CDR3aa: CASTQGAFLGDGYTF; v_gene: TRBV6-5; abundance: once; d_gene: TRBD1; j_gene: TRBJ1-2
CDR3nt: TGTGCCAGCAGACCCGGGGGGGTAGCTAATGAAAAACTGTTTTTT; CDR3aa: CASRPGGVANEKLFF; v_gene: TRBV5-5; abundance: -; d_gene: -; j_gene: TRBJ1-4
CDR3nt: TGTGCCAGCAGCTCGACTAGCGGGACGTTCTTC; CDR3aa: CASSSTSGTFF; v_gene: TRBV11-2; abundance: -; d_gene: TRBD2; j_gene: TRBJ2-1
CDR3nt: TGTGCCAGCTCAATGGGGGGAATGGACCAAGAGACCCAGTACTTC; CDR3aa: CASSMGGMDQETQYF; v_gene: TRBV18; abundance: -; d_gene: -; j_gene: TRBJ2-5
CDR3nt: TGTGCCTGGAGTGTATGGGGACAGAATGAAGCTTTCTTT; CDR3aa: CAWSVWGQNEAFF; v_gene: TRBV30; abundance: -; d_gene: TRBD1; j_gene: TRBJ1-1
CDR3nt: TGCGCCAGCAGCCAAGGGGCTGGGGGGGCGGACACTGAAGCTTTCTTT; CDR3aa: CASSQGAGGADTEAFF; v_gene: TRBV4-3; abundance: -; d_gene: -; j_gene: TRBJ1-1
CDR3nt: TGTGCCAGCAGTTTCCCAGGGGCCAATCAGCCCCAGCATTTT; CDR3aa: CASSFPGANQPQHF; v_gene: TRBV28; abundance: -; d_gene: -; j_gene: TRBJ1-5
CDR3nt: TGTGCCAGTAGCCCGCGCTCTCAGGGGTGGGTGAGCAATCAGCCCCAGCATTTT; CDR3aa: CASSPRSQGWVSNQPQHF; v_gene: TRBV19; abundance: -; d_gene: -; j_gene: TRBJ1-5
CDR3nt: TGTGCCAGCAGCCCCCCCTCGGGACAGAAGGAAGGCTACACCTTC; CDR3aa: CASSPPSGQKEGYTF; v_gene: TRBV7-9; abundance: -; d_gene: TRBD1; j_gene: TRBJ1-2
CDR3nt: TGTGCCAGCATGCCGACAGGGGGCGCGGGGGGGCCCCAGCATTTT; CDR3aa: CASMPTGGAGGPQHF; v_gene: TRBV2; abundance: -; d_gene: TRBD1; j_gene: TRBJ1-5
CDR3nt: TGTGCCAGCATCCCCTTGGGGAGCCGTAACTATGGCTACACCTTC; CDR3aa: CASIPLGSRNYGYTF; v_gene: TRBV21-1; abundance: -; d_gene: -; j_gene: TRBJ1-2
CDR3nt: TGTGCCAGCAGCTTAGCAGGGACTAGCGGGGCTCGGGGGGAGCAGTTCTTC; CDR3aa: CASSLAGTSGARGEQFF; v_gene: TRBV7-2; abundance: -; d_gene: TRBD2; j_gene: TRBJ2-1
CDR3nt: TGTGCCAGCAGCTTCGGGGGGTCTGGAAACACCATATATTTT; CDR3aa: CASSFGGSGNTIYF; v_gene: TRBV5-4; abundance: once; d_gene: -; j_gene: TRBJ1-3
CDR3nt: TGTGCCAGCAGCCAACTCGGTAGGGGTTACACCTTC; CDR3aa: CASSQLGRGYTF; v_gene: TRBV3-1/TRBV3-2; abundance: -; d_gene: -; j_gene: TRBJ1-2
CDR3nt: TGTGCCAGCAGCTTAAGTAGGATGGAGGGCTACACCTTC; CDR3aa: CASSLSRMEGYTF; v_gene: TRBV7-2; abundance: once; d_gene: -; j_gene: TRBJ1-2
CDR3nt: TGTGCCAGCAGCCCGATCCCCGCGGGAGGGAACAATGAGCAGTTCTTC; CDR3aa: CASSPIPAGGNNEQFF; v_gene: TRBV9; abundance: -; d_gene: TRBD2; j_gene: TRBJ2-1